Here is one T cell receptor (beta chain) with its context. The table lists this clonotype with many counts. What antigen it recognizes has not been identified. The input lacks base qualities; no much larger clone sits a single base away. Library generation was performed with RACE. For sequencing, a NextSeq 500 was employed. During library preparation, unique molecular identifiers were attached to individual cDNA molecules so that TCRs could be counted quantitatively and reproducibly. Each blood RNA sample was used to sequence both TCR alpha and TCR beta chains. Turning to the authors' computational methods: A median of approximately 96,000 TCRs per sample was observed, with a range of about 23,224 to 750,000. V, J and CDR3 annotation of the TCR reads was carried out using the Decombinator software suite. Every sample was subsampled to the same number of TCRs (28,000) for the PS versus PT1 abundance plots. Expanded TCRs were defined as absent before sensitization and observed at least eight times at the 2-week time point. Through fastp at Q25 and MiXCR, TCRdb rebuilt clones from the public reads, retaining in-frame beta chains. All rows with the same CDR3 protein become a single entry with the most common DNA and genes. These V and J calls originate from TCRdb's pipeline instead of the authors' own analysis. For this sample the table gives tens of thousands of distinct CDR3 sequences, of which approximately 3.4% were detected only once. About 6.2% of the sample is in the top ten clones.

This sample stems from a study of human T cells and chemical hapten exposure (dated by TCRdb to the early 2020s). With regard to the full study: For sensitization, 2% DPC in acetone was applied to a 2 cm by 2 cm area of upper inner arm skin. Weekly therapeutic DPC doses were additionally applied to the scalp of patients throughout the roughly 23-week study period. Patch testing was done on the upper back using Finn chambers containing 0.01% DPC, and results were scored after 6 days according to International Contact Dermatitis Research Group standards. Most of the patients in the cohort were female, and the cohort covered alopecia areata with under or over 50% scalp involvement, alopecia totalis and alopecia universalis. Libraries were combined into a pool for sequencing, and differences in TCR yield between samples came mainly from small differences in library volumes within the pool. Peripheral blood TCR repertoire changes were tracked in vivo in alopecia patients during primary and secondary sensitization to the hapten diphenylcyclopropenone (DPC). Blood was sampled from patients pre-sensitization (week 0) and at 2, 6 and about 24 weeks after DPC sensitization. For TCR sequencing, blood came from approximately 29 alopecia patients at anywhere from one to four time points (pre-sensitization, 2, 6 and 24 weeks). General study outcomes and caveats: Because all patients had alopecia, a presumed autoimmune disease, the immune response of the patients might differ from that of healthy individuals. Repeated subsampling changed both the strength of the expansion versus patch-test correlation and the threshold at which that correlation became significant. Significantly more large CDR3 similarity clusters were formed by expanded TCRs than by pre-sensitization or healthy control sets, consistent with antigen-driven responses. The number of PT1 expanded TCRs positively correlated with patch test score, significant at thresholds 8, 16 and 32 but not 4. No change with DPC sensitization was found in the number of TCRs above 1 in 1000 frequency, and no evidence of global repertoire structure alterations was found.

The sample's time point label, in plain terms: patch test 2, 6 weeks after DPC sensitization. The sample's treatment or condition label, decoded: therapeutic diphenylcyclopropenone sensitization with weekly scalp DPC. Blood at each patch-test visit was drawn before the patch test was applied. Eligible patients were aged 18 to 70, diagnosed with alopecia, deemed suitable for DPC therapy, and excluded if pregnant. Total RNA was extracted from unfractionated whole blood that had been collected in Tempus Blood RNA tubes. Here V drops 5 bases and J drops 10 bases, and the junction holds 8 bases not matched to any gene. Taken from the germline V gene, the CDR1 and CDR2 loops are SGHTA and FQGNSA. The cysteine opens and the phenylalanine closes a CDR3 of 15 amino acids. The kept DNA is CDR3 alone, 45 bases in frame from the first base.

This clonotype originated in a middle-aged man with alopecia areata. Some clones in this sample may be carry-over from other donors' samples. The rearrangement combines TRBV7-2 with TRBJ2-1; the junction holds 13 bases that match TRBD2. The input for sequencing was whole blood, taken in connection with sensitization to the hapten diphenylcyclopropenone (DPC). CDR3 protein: CASSPGTSGIREQFF. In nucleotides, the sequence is TGTGCCAGCAGCCCGGGGACTAGCGGGATCCGGGAGCAGTTCTTC. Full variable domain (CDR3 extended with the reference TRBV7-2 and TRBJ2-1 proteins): GAGVSQSPSNKVTEKGKDVELRCDPISGHTALYWYRQSLGQGLEFLIYFQGNSAPDKSGLPSDRFSAERTGGSVSTLTIQRTQQEDSAVYLCASSPGTSGIREQFFGPGTRLTVL.